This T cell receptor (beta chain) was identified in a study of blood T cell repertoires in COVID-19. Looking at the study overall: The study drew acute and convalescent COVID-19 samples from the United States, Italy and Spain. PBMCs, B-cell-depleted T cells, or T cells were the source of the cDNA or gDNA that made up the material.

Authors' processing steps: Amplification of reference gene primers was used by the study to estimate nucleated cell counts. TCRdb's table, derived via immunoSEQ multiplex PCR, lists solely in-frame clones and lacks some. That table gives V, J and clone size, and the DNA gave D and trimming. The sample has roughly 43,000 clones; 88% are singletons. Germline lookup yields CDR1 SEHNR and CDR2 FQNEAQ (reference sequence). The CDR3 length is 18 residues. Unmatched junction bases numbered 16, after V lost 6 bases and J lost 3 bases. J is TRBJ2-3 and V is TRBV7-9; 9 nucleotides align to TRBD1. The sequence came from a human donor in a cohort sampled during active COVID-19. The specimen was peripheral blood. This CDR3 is CASSSRTGAVTSTDTQYF. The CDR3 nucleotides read TGTGCCAGCAGTTCGAGGACAGGGGCGGTTACAAGTACAGATACGCAGTATTTT.